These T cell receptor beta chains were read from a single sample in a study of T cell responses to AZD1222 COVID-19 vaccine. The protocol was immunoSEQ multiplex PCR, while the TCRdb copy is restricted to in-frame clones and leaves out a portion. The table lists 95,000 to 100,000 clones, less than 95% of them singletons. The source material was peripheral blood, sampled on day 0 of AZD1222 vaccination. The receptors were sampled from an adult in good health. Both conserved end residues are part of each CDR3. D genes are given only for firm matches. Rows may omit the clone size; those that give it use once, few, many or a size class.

CDR3aa: CASSYSSAGNTEAFF
CDR3nt: TGTGCCAGCAGTTACTCGTCGGCAGGGAACACTGAAGCTTTCTTT
d_gene: NA
v_gene: TRBV6-5
j_gene: TRBJ1-1
abundance: NA

CDR3aa: CASSEGPGQPQHF
CDR3nt: TGCGCCAGCAGCGAAGGGCCCGGTCAGCCCCAGCATTTT
d_gene: NA
v_gene: TRBV5-1
j_gene: TRBJ1-5
abundance: NA

CDR3aa: CASSQDRDGNTIYF
CDR3nt: TGTGCCAGCAGTCAGGACAGGGATGGAAACACCATATATTTT
d_gene: TRBD1
v_gene: TRBV28
j_gene: TRBJ1-3
abundance: NA

CDR3aa: CASSPKGPAYEQYF
CDR3nt: TGTGCCAGCAGCCCAAAGGGACCGGCCTACGAGCAGTACTTC
d_gene: NA
v_gene: TRBV7-9
j_gene: TRBJ2-7
abundance: NA

CDR3aa: CASSALGNTEAFF
CDR3nt: TGCGCCAGCAGCGCTCTGGGGAACACTGAAGCTTTCTTT
d_gene: NA
v_gene: TRBV5-1
j_gene: TRBJ1-1
abundance: NA

CDR3aa: CASSPYRDRGQPQHF
CDR3nt: TGTGCCAGCAGCCCCTACCGGGACAGGGGTCAGCCCCAGCATTTT
d_gene: TRBD1
v_gene: TRBV6-5
j_gene: TRBJ1-5
abundance: NA

CDR3aa: CASSFTGDTNEKLFF
CDR3nt: TGTGCCAGCAGCTTCACAGGGGATACTAATGAAAAACTGTTTTTT
d_gene: TRBD1
v_gene: TRBV5-6
j_gene: TRBJ1-4
abundance: NA

CDR3aa: CASSITFGLAGDYEQYF
CDR3nt: TGTGCCAGTAGTATAACCTTCGGACTAGCGGGGGACTACGAGCAGTACTTC
d_gene: TRBD2
v_gene: TRBV19
j_gene: TRBJ2-7
abundance: NA

CDR3aa: CASSGASGVVETQYF
CDR3nt: TGTGCCAGCAGCGGAGCTAGCGGGGTGGTAGAGACCCAGTACTTC
d_gene: TRBD2
v_gene: TRBV9
j_gene: TRBJ2-5
abundance: NA

CDR3aa: CAITNQGVDGYTF
CDR3nt: TGTGCCATCACCAACCAGGGAGTAGACGGCTACACCTTC
d_gene: NA
v_gene: TRBV10-3
j_gene: TRBJ1-2
abundance: NA

CDR3aa: CASSPSSHSEQFF
CDR3nt: TGTGCCAGCAGCCCATCATCGCATTCTGAGCAGTTCTTC
d_gene: NA
v_gene: TRBV12-3/TRBV12-4
j_gene: TRBJ2-1
abundance: NA

CDR3aa: CASSSSPRAVADLGQPQHF
CDR3nt: TGTGCCAGCAGTTCCTCTCCCCGGGCGGTCGCGGATCTGGGTCAGCCCCAGCATTTT
d_gene: NA
v_gene: TRBV27
j_gene: TRBJ1-5
abundance: NA

CDR3aa: CASSPGQGGSPQHF
CDR3nt: TGTGCCAGCTCACCCGGACAGGGAGGGAGCCCCCAGCATTTT
d_gene: TRBD1
v_gene: TRBV18
j_gene: TRBJ1-5
abundance: NA

CDR3aa: CASSPSFNQGNYGYTF
CDR3nt: TGTGCCAGCTCACCATCATTTAACCAGGGGAACTATGGCTACACCTTC
d_gene: NA
v_gene: TRBV18
j_gene: TRBJ1-2
abundance: few

CDR3aa: CASRTPGEVDEKLFF
CDR3nt: TGTGCCAGCAGGACACCGGGGGAAGTTGATGAAAAACTGTTTTTT
d_gene: NA
v_gene: TRBV28
j_gene: TRBJ1-4
abundance: NA

CDR3aa: CASSQGVDRIYGYTF
CDR3nt: TGCGCCAGCAGCCAAGGGGTGGACAGGATCTATGGCTACACCTTC
d_gene: TRBD1
v_gene: TRBV4-1
j_gene: TRBJ1-2
abundance: NA

CDR3aa: CASSAYPTNQPQHF
CDR3nt: TGTGCCAGCAGTGCCTACCCGACTAATCAGCCCCAGCATTTT
d_gene: NA
v_gene: TRBV2
j_gene: TRBJ1-5
abundance: NA

CDR3aa: CASSAGLASSYEQYF
CDR3nt: TGCGCCAGCAGCGCGGGACTAGCGAGCTCCTACGAGCAGTACTTC
d_gene: TRBD2
v_gene: TRBV5-1
j_gene: TRBJ2-7
abundance: NA

CDR3aa: CASSPPTGGYGYTF
CDR3nt: TGTGCCAGCAGTCCCCCTACAGGGGGCTATGGCTACACCTTC
d_gene: TRBD1
v_gene: TRBV28
j_gene: TRBJ1-2
abundance: once

CDR3aa: CASSQDHSQPQHF
CDR3nt: TGCGCCAGCAGCCAAGATCACTCTCAGCCCCAGCATTTT
d_gene: NA
v_gene: TRBV4-1
j_gene: TRBJ1-5
abundance: NA

CDR3aa: CASSQARSGNEQYF
CDR3nt: TGCGCCAGCAGCCAAGCGAGGTCAGGGAACGAGCAGTACTTC
d_gene: NA
v_gene: TRBV4-1
j_gene: TRBJ2-7
abundance: NA

CDR3aa: CASGEDSTDTQYF
CDR3nt: TGTGCCAGCGGGGAGGATAGCACAGATACGCAGTATTTT
d_gene: NA
v_gene: TRBV12-3/TRBV12-4
j_gene: TRBJ2-3
abundance: NA

CDR3aa: CASSRAGAQGGYTF
CDR3nt: TGTGCCAGCAGCCGTGCGGGGGCCCAGGGGGGCTACACCTTC
d_gene: NA
v_gene: TRBV7-9
j_gene: TRBJ1-2
abundance: NA

CDR3aa: CASSLESIYGYTF
CDR3nt: TGTGCCAGCAGCTTAGAGAGTATCTATGGCTACACCTTC
d_gene: NA
v_gene: TRBV7-9
j_gene: TRBJ1-2
abundance: NA

CDR3aa: CASSLGQLNQPQHF
CDR3nt: TGTGCCAGCTCCCTCGGACAGTTAAATCAGCCCCAGCATTTT
d_gene: NA
v_gene: TRBV18
j_gene: TRBJ1-5
abundance: NA

CDR3aa: CASSTRGSYGYTF
CDR3nt: TGTGCCAGCAGTACGAGGGGCTCTTATGGCTACACCTTC
d_gene: NA
v_gene: TRBV27
j_gene: TRBJ1-2
abundance: NA

CDR3aa: CASSLAVQETQYF
CDR3nt: TGTGCCAGCAGCTTGGCGGTTCAAGAGACCCAGTACTTC
d_gene: NA
v_gene: TRBV5-5
j_gene: TRBJ2-5
abundance: NA